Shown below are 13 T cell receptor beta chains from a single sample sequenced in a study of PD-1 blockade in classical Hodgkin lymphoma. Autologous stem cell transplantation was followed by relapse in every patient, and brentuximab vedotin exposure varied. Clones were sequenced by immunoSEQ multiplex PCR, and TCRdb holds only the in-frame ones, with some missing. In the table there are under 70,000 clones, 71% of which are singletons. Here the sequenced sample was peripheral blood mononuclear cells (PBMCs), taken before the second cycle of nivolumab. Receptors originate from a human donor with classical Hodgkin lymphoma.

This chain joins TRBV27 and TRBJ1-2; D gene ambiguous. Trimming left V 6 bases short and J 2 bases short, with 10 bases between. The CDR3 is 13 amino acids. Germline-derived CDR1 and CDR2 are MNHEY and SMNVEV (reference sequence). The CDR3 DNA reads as TGTGCCAGCAGAAGGGCAGAGAACTATGGCTACACCTTC. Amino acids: CASRRAENYGYTF.

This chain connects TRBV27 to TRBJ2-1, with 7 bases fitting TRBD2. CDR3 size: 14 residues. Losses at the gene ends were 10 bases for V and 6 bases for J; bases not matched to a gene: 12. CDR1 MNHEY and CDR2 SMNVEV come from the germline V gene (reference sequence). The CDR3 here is CATSLAGALNEQFF. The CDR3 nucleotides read TGTGCCACCTCACTGGCGGGAGCTCTCAATGAGCAGTTCTTC.

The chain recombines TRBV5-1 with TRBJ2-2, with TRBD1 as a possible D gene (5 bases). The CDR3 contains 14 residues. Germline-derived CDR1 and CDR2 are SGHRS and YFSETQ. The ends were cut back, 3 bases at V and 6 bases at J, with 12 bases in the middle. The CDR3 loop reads CASSSTQTAGELFF. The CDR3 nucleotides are TGCGCCAGCAGCTCGACCCAGACAGCCGGGGAGCTGTTTTTT.

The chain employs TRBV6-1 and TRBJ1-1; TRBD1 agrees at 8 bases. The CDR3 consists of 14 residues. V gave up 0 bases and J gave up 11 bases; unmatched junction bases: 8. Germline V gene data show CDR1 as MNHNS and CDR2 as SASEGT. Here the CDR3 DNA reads TGTGCCAGCAGTGAAGCAGGGGCAGGGGGCAATGCTTTCTTT. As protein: CASSEAGAGGNAFF.

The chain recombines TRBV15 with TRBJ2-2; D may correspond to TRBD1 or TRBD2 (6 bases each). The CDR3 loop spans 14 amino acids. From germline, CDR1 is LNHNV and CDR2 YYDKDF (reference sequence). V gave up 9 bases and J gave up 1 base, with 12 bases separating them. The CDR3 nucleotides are TGTGCCACTAGGGGGAGGCTGAACACCGGGGAGCTGTTTTTT. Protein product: CATRGRLNTGELFF. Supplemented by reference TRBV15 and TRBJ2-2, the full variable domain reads DAMVIQNPRYQVTQFGKPVTLSCSQTLNHNVMYWYQQKSSQAPKLLFHYYDKDFNNEADTPDNFQSRRPNTSFCFLDIRSPGLGDTAMYLCATRGRLNTGELFFGEGSRLTVL.

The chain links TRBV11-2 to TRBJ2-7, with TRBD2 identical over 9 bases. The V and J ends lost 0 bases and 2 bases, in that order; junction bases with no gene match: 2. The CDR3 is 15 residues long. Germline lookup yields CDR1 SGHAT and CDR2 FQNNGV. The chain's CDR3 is CASSLETSGPYEQYF. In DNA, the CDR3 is TGTGCCAGCAGCTTAGAAACTAGCGGGCCCTACGAGCAGTACTTC.

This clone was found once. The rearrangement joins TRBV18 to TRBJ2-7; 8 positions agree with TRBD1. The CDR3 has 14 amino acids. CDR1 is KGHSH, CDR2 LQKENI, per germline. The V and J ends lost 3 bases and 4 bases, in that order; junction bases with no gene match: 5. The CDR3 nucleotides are TGTGCCAGCTCACCGGCAGGGGGCGAGTACGAGCAGTACTTC. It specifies CASSPAGGEYEQYF.

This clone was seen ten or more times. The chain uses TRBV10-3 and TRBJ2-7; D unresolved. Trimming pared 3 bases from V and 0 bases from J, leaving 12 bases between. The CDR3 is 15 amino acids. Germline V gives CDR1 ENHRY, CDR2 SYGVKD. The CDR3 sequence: CAISESRTLSYEQYF. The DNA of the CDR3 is TGTGCCATCAGTGAATCAAGGACGCTCTCCTACGAGCAGTACTTC.

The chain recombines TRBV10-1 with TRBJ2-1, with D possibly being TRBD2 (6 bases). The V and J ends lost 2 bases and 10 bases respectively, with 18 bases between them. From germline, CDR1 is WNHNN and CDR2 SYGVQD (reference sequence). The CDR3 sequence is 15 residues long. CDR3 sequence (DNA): TGCGCCAGCAGTGAGAATTCGCTAGCGTCCCTAGAGCAGTTCTTC. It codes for CASSENSLASLEQFF.

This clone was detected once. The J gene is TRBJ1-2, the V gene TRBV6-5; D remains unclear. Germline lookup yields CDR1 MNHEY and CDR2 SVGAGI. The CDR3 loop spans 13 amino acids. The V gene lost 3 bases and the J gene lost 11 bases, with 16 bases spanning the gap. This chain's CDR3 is CASSYYISSDYTF. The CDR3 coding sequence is TGTGCCAGCAGTTATTACATCAGCAGTGATTACACCTTC.

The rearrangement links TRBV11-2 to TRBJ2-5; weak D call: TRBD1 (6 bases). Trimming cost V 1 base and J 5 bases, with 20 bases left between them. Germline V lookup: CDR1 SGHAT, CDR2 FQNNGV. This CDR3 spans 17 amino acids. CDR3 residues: CASSLGRRTELKETQYF. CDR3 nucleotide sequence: TGTGCCAGCAGCTTAGGGCGACGGACAGAACTTAAGGAGACCCAGTACTTC.

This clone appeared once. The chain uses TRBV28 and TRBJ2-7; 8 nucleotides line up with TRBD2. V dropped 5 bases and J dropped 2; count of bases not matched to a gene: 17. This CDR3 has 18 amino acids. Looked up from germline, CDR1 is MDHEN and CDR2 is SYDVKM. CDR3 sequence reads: CASSPPPGSGGLTYEQYF. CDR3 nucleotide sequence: TGTGCCAGCAGTCCCCCGCCGGGCAGCGGGGGCCTAACCTACGAGCAGTACTTC.

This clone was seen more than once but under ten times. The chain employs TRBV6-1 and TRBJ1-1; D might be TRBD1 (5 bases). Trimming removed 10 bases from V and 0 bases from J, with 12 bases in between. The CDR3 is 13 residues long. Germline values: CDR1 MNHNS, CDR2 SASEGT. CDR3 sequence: CAIQTELNTEAFF. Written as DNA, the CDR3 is TGTGCCATTCAGACAGAGCTGAACACTGAAGCTTTCTTT.